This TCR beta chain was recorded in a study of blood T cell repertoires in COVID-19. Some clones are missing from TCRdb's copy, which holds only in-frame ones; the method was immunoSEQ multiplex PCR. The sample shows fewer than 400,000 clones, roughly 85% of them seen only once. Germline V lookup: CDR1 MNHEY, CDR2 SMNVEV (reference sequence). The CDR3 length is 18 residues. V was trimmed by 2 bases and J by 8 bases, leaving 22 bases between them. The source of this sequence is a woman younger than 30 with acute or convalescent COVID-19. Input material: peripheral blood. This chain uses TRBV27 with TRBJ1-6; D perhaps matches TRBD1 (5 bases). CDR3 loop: CASSLSNGEGLAYSPLHF. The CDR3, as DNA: TGTGCCAGCAGTTTAAGTAACGGTGAGGGACTCGCCTATTCACCCCTCCACTTT.